This T cell receptor beta chain was profiled in a study of T cell repertoires in cytomegalovirus infection. Whole-study results and caveats: Cumulative frequency (of public TCR beta family members) identified carriers of CMV plus the relevant HLA. Across the ex vivo response, the dominant clonotypes were HLA-C-restricted CMV-specific TCR beta clonotypes.

There are many counts of this clonotype. Its antigen is not identified. Each CDR3 protein gets one entry after TCRdb re-called the reads with MiXCR. This sample yields 500,000 or so distinct CDR3 sequences, of which approximately 17% are seen a single time; roughly a quarter belongs to the top ten. Trimming took off 5 bases at V and 6 bases at J, with 17 bases between the two ends. CDR1 and CDR2 (germline): MNHEY, SMNVEV (reference sequence). The CDR3 has 14 residues. This TCR came from a human donor in good health (CMV status not recorded). Some clones in this sample may be carry-over from other donors' samples. The sequencing input was CD8+ T cells from PBMCs. This chain links TRBV27 with TRBJ2-7; D may be TRBD2 (6 bases). The CDR3 DNA reads TGTGCCAGCAGTCCGCGCCTTCGGGGGTTCGAGCAGTACTTC. This translates into CASSPRLRGFEQYF.